This TCR beta chain was sequenced in a study of glioma-infiltrating T cells. Broader study findings: Tissue-blood divergence was below expectation in non-neoplastic patients, above in gliomas.

V trimming: 2 bases; J trimming: 4 bases; junction bases outside the gene matches: 6. This CDR3 contains 18 residues. Looked up from germline, CDR1 is SGHTA and CDR2 is FQGNSA. Of note for this clonotype: Its antigen is undetermined.

The iRepertoire nested amplicon-rescue multiplex PCR amplified TCR alpha and beta CDR3s from RNA. Tissue mRNA or PBMC total RNA, about 95-450 ng, went into one-step reverse transcription and amplification. TCRdb analysed the multiplex PCR reads with MiXCR anew, one entry per CDR3 protein. The sample has about 410,000 distinct CDR3 sequences; roughly two fifths are singletons. The genes are TRBV7-2 and TRBJ2-3; 16 nucleotides align to TRBD2. Sample: glioma tissue, nonneoplastic brain tissue, or PBMCs (not recorded which). This clonotype was obtained from a human donor with low-grade glioma or glioblastoma, undergoing nonglioma brain surgery, or in good health (not recorded which). The CDR3 here is CASSLWGLAGGRSDTQYF. For the CDR3, the DNA is TGTGCCAGCAGCTTATGGGGACTAGCGGGAGGGAGGTCAGATACGCAGTATTTT.